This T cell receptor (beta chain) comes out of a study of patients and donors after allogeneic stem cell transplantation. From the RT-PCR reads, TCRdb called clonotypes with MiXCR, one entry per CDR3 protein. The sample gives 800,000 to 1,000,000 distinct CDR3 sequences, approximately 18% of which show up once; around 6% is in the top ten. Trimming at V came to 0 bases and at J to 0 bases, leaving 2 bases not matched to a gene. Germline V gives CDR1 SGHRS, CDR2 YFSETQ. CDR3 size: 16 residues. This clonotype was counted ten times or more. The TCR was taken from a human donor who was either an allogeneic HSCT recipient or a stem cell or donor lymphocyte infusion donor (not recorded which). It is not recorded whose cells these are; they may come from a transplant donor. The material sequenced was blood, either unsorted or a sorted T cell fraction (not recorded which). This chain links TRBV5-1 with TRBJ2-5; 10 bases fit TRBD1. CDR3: CASSLGDRGHQETQYF. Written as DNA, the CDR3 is TGCGCCAGCAGCTTGGGGGACAGGGGACACCAAGAGACCCAGTACTTC.